These 30 T cell receptor beta chains were all obtained from the same sample, sequenced in a study of T cells after yellow fever vaccination. TCRdb re-analysed the 5' RACE reads in MiXCR, keeping a single row per CDR3 protein. The table lists some 350,000 distinct CDR3 sequences, approximately 3.9% of them singletons, with 20% to 25% in the top ten. The sample here was PBMCs, taken 5 days after the yellow fever booster vaccination. The receptors originated from a man younger than 35 who received the YFV17D yellow fever vaccine.

V usage is TRBV7-3 and J usage is TRBJ2-3; a weak D match, TRBD1 (5 bases). CDR1 is SGHTA, CDR2 FQGTGA, per germline. V shed 4 bases and J shed 0 bases, with 11 bases lying between them. The CDR3 totals 15 residues. The CDR3 sequence is CASSSGHTSTDTQYF. The CDR3 nucleotides read TGTGCCAGCAGCTCAGGACATACTAGCACAGATACGCAGTATTTT.

Ten or more counts support this clonotype. The CDR3 loop reads CASSSGNSPLHF. The CDR3 nucleotides are TGTGCCAGCAGCTCGGGTAATTCACCCCTCCACTTT. This chain connects TRBV7-9 to TRBJ1-6; the D is unclear. This CDR3 has 12 residues. Germline V gene lookup returns CDR1 SEHNR and CDR2 FQNEAQ (reference sequence). V was cut by 4 bases and J by 6 bases, with 4 bases left in between. The variable domain in full, completed from reference TRBV7-9 and TRBJ1-6, reads DTGVSQNPRHKITKRGQNVTFRCDPISEHNRLYWYRQTLGQGPEFLTYFQNEAQLEKSRLLSDRFSAERPKGSFSTLEIQRTEQGDSAMYLCASSSGNSPLHFGNGTRLTVT.

This chain uses TRBV4-1 with TRBJ1-3, with TRBD1 matching over 9 bases. The CDR3 runs 15 residues. J was trimmed by 2 bases and V by 5 bases; bases with no gene match: 4. CDR1 and CDR2 from the germline V gene are MGHRA and YSYEKL. The CDR3 loop reads CASSGQGLTGNTIYF. CDR3 in DNA: TGCGCCAGCAGCGGACAGGGGCTCACTGGAAACACCATATATTTT.

This clonotype showed up many times. The rearrangement uses TRBV29-1 and TRBJ2-7, with D tentatively TRBD2 (6 bases). V was shortened by 8 bases and J by 4 bases, with 27 bases between the two germline ends. In germline, CDR1 is SQVTM, CDR2 ANQGSEA. The CDR3 sequence is 16 residues long. CDR3 sequence reads: CSHGGTTGRLTYEQYV. CDR3 in DNA: TGCAGCCATGGGGGGACCACAGGCCGTCTAACTTACGAGCAGTACGTC.

The CDR3 DNA reads as TGTGCTAGTGGTTTGACCCAAGCAGGGAGCTCTGGAAACACCATATATTTT. Its protein product is CASGLTQAGSSGNTIYF. This chain uses TRBV12-5 with TRBJ1-3, with D perhaps matching TRBD1 (5 bases). V lost 2 bases, J lost 0 bases, and 14 bases lay in between. CDR3 size: 17 residues. Germline CDR1 and CDR2: LGHNT and FRNRAP.

Only a few counts were recorded for this clonotype. CDR3: CASSFVKGPITDTQYF. DNA of the CDR3: TGCGCCAGCAGCTTCGTAAAGGGACCCATCACAGATACGCAGTATTTT. V gene TRBV5-1 combines with J gene TRBJ2-3, with D perhaps matching TRBD1 or TRBD2 (5 bases each). CDR3 length: 16 residues. V was trimmed by 2 bases and J by 2 bases, leaving 15 bases between them. Looked up from germline, CDR1 is SGHRS and CDR2 is YFSETQ.

This clonotype appeared many times. CDR3 DNA: TGTGCCAGCAGTTACTCTTTAGGAACAGATACGCAGTATTTT. Encoded protein: CASSYSLGTDTQYF. This chain connects TRBV6-5 to TRBJ2-3; D remains unclear. The V gene lost 0 bases and the J gene lost 3 bases, with 7 bases spanning the gap. The length of the CDR3 is 14 residues. CDR1 and CDR2 from the germline V gene are MNHEY and SVGAGI.

This clonotype was recorded at least ten times. The chain uses TRBV18 and TRBJ2-3; the match to TRBD2 covers 7 bases. V shed 0 bases, J shed 3 bases, and the junction held 12 bases outside the gene matches. The germline gives CDR1 KGHSH, CDR2 LQKENI. The CDR3 runs to 18 residues. The CDR3 coding sequence is TGTGCCAGCTCACCACCGGGGAGGGCCCTTCGGGGGACAGATACGCAGTATTTT. Its translation: CASSPPGRALRGTDTQYF.

The J gene is TRBJ2-5, the V gene TRBV6-2 or TRBV6-3; D is undetermined. This CDR3 is built from 13 residues. CDR1 and CDR2 (germline): MNHEY, SVGEGT. The germline V and J ends were trimmed by 2 bases and 5 bases, with 9 bases remaining between them. The CDR3 protein is CASSYGLRETQYF. The CDR3, as DNA: TGTGCCAGCAGTTACGGGCTACGCGAGACCCAGTACTTC.

The genes are TRBV4-1 and TRBJ1-5; the match to TRBD1 covers 9 bases. Germline lookup yields CDR1 MGHRA and CDR2 YSYEKL. V trimming: 0 bases; J trimming: 7 bases; junction bases outside the gene matches: 13. This CDR3 contains 18 residues. The DNA for the CDR3 is TGCGCCAGCAGCCAAGAGGGGACAGGGTTAAGAGAAGGGCAGCCCCAGCATTTT. Protein: CASSQEGTGLREGQPQHF.

This clonotype was seen more than once but under ten times. The chain employs TRBV5-4 and TRBJ2-7; 15 bases align to TRBD2. CDR1 is SGHNT and CDR2 is YYREEE in the germline V gene (reference sequence). The CDR3 totals 17 residues. The junction had 8 bases not matched to a gene; V was cut back by 0 bases and J by 7 bases. CDR3 sequence reads: CASSLGGGLAGGREQYV. The CDR3 DNA reads as TGTGCCAGCAGCTTGGGAGGAGGACTAGCGGGGGGGAGAGAGCAGTACGTC.

This sequence joins TRBV12-3 or TRBV12-4 and TRBJ2-3; maybe TRBD1 (5 bases). V gave up 6 bases and J gave up 3 bases, with 10 bases separating them. The CDR3 spans 13 residues. The CDR3 protein is CASSRQYTDTQYF. The DNA for the CDR3 is TGTGCCAGCAGCCGACAGTATACAGATACGCAGTATTTT.

This clonotype occurred a few times. The rearrangement uses TRBV18 and TRBJ2-1, with TRBD2 identical over 7 bases. Germline-derived CDR1 and CDR2 are KGHSH and LQKENI. This CDR3 has 16 residues. Losses at the gene ends were 3 bases for V and 8 bases for J; bases not matched to a gene: 13. CDR3 sequence: CASSPSGLGGWDEQFF. In DNA, the CDR3 is TGTGCCAGCTCACCTTCCGGACTAGGCGGATGGGATGAGCAGTTCTTC.

This clonotype was counted a few times. The J gene is TRBJ1-4, the V gene TRBV5-1, with 8 nucleotides matching TRBD1. The CDR3 extends over 14 amino acids. V gave up 7 bases and J gave up 6 bases; unmatched junction bases: 8. Germline CDR1 reads SGHRS; CDR2 reads YFSETQ. As DNA, the CDR3 is TGCGCCAGCTCCCCGGACAGGGTAGATGAAAAACTGTTTTTT. Translation gives CASSPDRVDEKLFF.

The chain joins TRBV19 to TRBJ1-5; no firm D call. The germline CDR1 and CDR2 sequences are LNHDA and SQIVND (reference sequence). The CDR3 has 12 residues. The germline V and J ends were trimmed by 10 bases and 2 bases, with 9 bases remaining between them. The CDR3 DNA reads TGTGCCACCACCCCCGGCAATCAGCCCCAGCATTTT. Residues: CATTPGNQPQHF.

This clonotype was observed many times. The gene calls are TRBV18 and TRBJ2-7; D is tentatively TRBD1 or TRBD2 (6 bases each). CDR1 KGHSH and CDR2 LQKENI come from the germline V gene. The CDR3 spans 15 residues. Trimming cost V 4 bases and J 2 bases, with 15 bases left between them. CDR3 in amino acids: CASSLTRGGPYEQYF. In DNA form, the CDR3 reads TGTGCCAGCTCACTCACCAGGGGAGGCCCCTACGAGCAGTACTTC.

There are a few counts of this clonotype. The chain recombines TRBV6-5 with TRBJ1-3; 10 bases line up with TRBD1. CDR3 size: 16 residues. Germline V lookup: CDR1 MNHEY, CDR2 SVGAGI. J gave up 4 bases and V 4 bases, and 7 bases lay outside the gene matches. CDR3 amino acids: CASSSSGTGAGNTIYF. DNA of the CDR3: TGTGCCAGCAGTTCCTCCGGGACAGGGGCCGGAAACACCATATATTTT.

This chain joins TRBV7-8 and TRBJ1-6; D is unresolved. The V gene's germline CDR1 is SGHVS and CDR2 FQNEAQ. With 5 bases removed from V and 9 bases from J, the gap between germline ends came to 20 bases. The CDR3 runs 16 residues. This CDR3 reads CASSLKDSGVRSPLHF. In DNA form, the CDR3 reads TGTGCCAGCAGCCTAAAGGATTCGGGTGTCCGTTCACCCCTCCACTTT.

In this sample, this clonotype turned up many times. The chain links TRBV5-1 to TRBJ2-1; 9 positions agree with TRBD1. Per germline, CDR1 SGHRS and CDR2 YFSETQ. The ends lost 7 bases at V and 6 bases at J; junction bases unmatched: 14. The CDR3 is made up of 16 amino acids. CDR3 in amino acids: CASGTHPGQGSNEQFF. CDR3 DNA sequence: TGCGCCAGCGGGACGCACCCGGGACAGGGTAGCAATGAGCAGTTCTTC.

This clonotype was seen ten or more times. The chain combines TRBV4-1 with TRBJ2-5; 7 bases are a match to TRBD2. The CDR3 is 12 amino acids. V trimming: 1 base; J trimming: 9 bases; junction bases outside the gene matches: 2. Germline V gene data show CDR1 as MGHRA and CDR2 as YSYEKL. The CDR3 region has the DNA TGCGCCAGCAGCCAAGTGGCGGGGGCCCAGTACTTC. Protein product: CASSQVAGAQYF.

This clonotype was seen repeatedly, ten times or more. The V call is TRBV11-1, the J call TRBJ2-1; 8 nucleotides match TRBD2. Germline V gives CDR1 SGHAT, CDR2 FQDESV (reference sequence). V gave up 3 bases and J gave up 9 bases; unmatched junction bases: 7. This CDR3 comprises 14 residues. The CDR3 is CASSFGGEEGEQFF. Here the CDR3 DNA reads TGTGCCAGCAGCTTCGGGGGGGAAGAGGGTGAGCAGTTCTTC.

This clonotype was observed at least ten times. The CDR3 region is CAISVPLRETQYF. In DNA form, the CDR3 reads TGTGCCATCAGTGTCCCCCTTCGGGAGACCCAGTACTTC. The rearrangement joins TRBV10-3 to TRBJ2-5; D unresolved. This CDR3 comprises 13 residues. The V end was cut by 4 bases, the J end by 5 bases, with 11 bases between. Germline CDR1 and CDR2: ENHRY and SYGVKD.

This chain uses TRBV10-3 with TRBJ2-3, with a weak D call TRBD2 (7 bases). Germline V gives CDR1 ENHRY, CDR2 SYGVKD. The V and J ends lost 2 bases and 5 bases respectively, with 20 bases between them. The CDR3 is 17 amino acids. The chain's CDR3 is CAISEPTVRGAKDTQYF. DNA of the CDR3: TGTGCCATCAGTGAGCCTACTGTTCGGGGGGCAAAAGATACGCAGTATTTT.

V is TRBV7-2 and J is TRBJ1-5; TRBD1 might be the D (6 bases). The CDR3 totals 15 residues. Germline V gene sequence: CDR1 SGHTA, CDR2 FQGNSA. Trimming left V 1 base short and J 3 bases short, with 10 bases between. The DNA for the CDR3 is TGTGCCAGCAGCTTAGTGGGACACCCCAATCAGCCCCAGCATTTT. Translation gives CASSLVGHPNQPQHF.

This clonotype was counted only a few times. This chain links TRBV19 with TRBJ1-1; D remains ambiguous. Trimming took off 3 bases at V and 4 bases at J, with 12 bases between the two ends. Germline V gene sequence: CDR1 LNHDA, CDR2 SQIVND (reference sequence). The CDR3 contains 14 residues. CDR3 region: CASSMKILSTEAFF. The CDR3 bases are TGTGCCAGTAGTATGAAGATTCTCAGCACTGAAGCTTTCTTT. The whole variable domain, remainder taken from reference TRBV19 and TRBJ1-1, is DGGITQSPKYLFRKEGQNVTLSCEQNLNHDAMYWYRQDPGQGLRLIYYSQIVNDFQKGDIAEGYSVSREKKESFPLTVTSAQKNPTAFYLCASSMKILSTEAFFGQGTRLTVV.

To note about this clonotype: The junction departs from germline at one end; a sequencing error may be responsible. The V call is TRBV3-1, the J call TRBJ2-3, with D perhaps TRBD2 (7 bases). This CDR3 has 16 residues. Germline V gene data show CDR1 as LGHDT and CDR2 as YNNKEL (reference sequence). CDR3 DNA sequence: TGTGCTAGCAGCCCCTGGCGGGGGCCGAGCACAGATACGCAGTATTTT. This encodes CASSPWRGPSTDTQYF.

The chain joins TRBV10-2 to TRBJ2-5; no clear D. This CDR3 is built from 13 residues. Germline V gives CDR1 WSHSY, CDR2 SAAADI. Deletions cut 4 bases from V and 5 bases from J, with 11 bases between. CDR3 protein: CASSAAGWETQYF. The CDR3 DNA follows: TGCGCCAGCAGTGCCGCCGGTTGGGAGACCCAGTACTTC.

The table lists this clonotype with a few counts. The CDR3 sequence is CASSQDRQSPLHF. DNA for the CDR3: TGTGCCAGCAGCCAAGACCGACAATCACCCCTCCACTTT. The J gene is TRBJ1-6, the V gene TRBV4-2; D not certain. CDR3 length: 13 residues. The V end lost 0 bases, the J end lost 10 bases, and 7 bases lay between the germline ends. The germline V gene has CDR1 LGHNA and CDR2 YNFKEQ.

This clonotype was seen repeatedly, ten times or more. The chain employs TRBV7-2 and TRBJ1-6; weak D call: TRBD1 (5 bases). CDR3 length equals 14 residues. The germline V and J ends were trimmed by 7 bases and 5 bases, with 12 bases remaining between them. The germline CDR1 and CDR2 sequences are SGHTA and FQGNSA. The CDR3 spells CASTRDGNNSPLHF. The CDR3 nucleotides read TGTGCCAGCACCCGGGACGGTAATAATTCACCCCTCCACTTT.

This clonotype was recorded a few times. The chain couples TRBV2 to TRBJ2-1, with D tentatively TRBD2 (7 bases). The CDR3 sequence is 15 residues long. The V end was cut by 6 bases, the J end by 7 bases, with 19 bases between. CDR1 is SNHLY, CDR2 FYNNEI, per germline. The CDR3 spells CASRGGLKKKNEQFF. In DNA, the CDR3 is TGTGCCAGCAGAGGGGGACTAAAGAAAAAAAATGAGCAGTTCTTC.